This T cell receptor beta chain is drawn from a study of cytomegalovirus exposure and HLA in healthy donors (dated by TCRdb to 2016 to 2017). Notes on the research overall: An earlier analysis of several hundred of the donors reported 276 Gb of sequence data and around 110 million unique TCR beta sequences obtained from roughly 180 million T cells. An early release covering 500 to 750 HLA-typed donors comprised about 300 gigabases of sequencing data and about 90 million unique TCR sequences. The genetic ancestry cluster associated with self-reported Caucasian donors included around 76% of the 350 to 500 genotyped donors. The study aimed to test whether signatures of past pathogen exposure could be identified by cataloging public T cell receptors. The study used immunosequencing to profile the T cell repertoires of approximately 640 subjects and linked those repertoires to cytomegalovirus serostatus. Besides the first cohort of 550 to 750 subjects, a separate validation cohort made up of 120 different subjects was used. High-throughput TCR immunosequencing, statistical association of individual TCRs with disease status, and machine learning were combined to predict cytomegalovirus infection status. A later analysis re-analyzed previously published TCR beta repertoires from approximately 670 donors and added high-resolution HLA genotyping to study TCR occurrence patterns. The later analysis used no new phenotypic data to find candidate immune exposures, relying instead on TCR beta sequences and their occurrence across donors. To decide whether each TCR beta V gene segment behaved as functional or pseudogenic, an earlier analysis of some 600 of the donors relied on high-throughput TCR beta sequencing. Donor age, sex, ethnicity and CMV serostatus were collected together with the repertoire data. Genome-wide SNP genotypes for about 65% of the roughly 700 donors were used in a later genetic analysis, which treated that subset as a discovery cohort. Every discovery cohort repertoire had been produced on one sequencing platform. Both class I and class II loci were covered by HLA typing, at four-digit resolution. The number of donors typed differed by locus, with roughly 629-640 for A, B, C, DRB1 and DQB1, 522 for DQA1, 606 for DPA1, and 472 for DPB1. A few DR-DQ haplotypes were treated as single units for association and clustering because of strong linkage in the cohort. Among around 400 genotyped donors of the cohort, an average of about 240,000 unique TCR beta nucleotide sequences were sequenced per donor, roughly 20% of them non-productive.

In total, roughly 670 healthy bone marrow donors made up the cohort. All cohort members were sampled while nominally healthy, although unrecorded immune exposures were likely present. The donor tested CMV seronegative and was one of the 352 seronegative cohort members. A peripheral blood sample was provided by each donor, and peripheral blood mononuclear cells were used for TCR beta sequencing. The Qiagen DNeasy Blood Extraction Kit was used to extract genomic DNA from the blood cell samples. The receptor library was made with the immunoSEQ multiplex PCR assay. For the multiplex PCR, a mixture combining 60 forward primers for TCR Vbeta segments and 13 reverse primers for TCR Jbeta segments was used. Amplification of the CDR3 region of rearranged TCR beta genes was performed with a multiplex PCR assay on genomic DNA. On the Illumina HiSeq System, the amplified TCR beta libraries were sequenced as 87-base-pair reads. Per the authors' processing: A later analysis tallied some 79 million unique TCR beta chains across the 600 to 700 repertoires, and around 10 million of those chains were shared by two or more donors. Raw reads were error-corrected and collapsed into unique sequences by a nearest-neighbor algorithm in which closely related sequences were merged to remove PCR and sequencing errors. To assign V, D and J gene segments, CDR3 sequences were aligned to IMGT reference sequences. For a sequence to be retained, at least a six-nucleotide match to both a V gene segment and a J gene segment was required. Rearrangements were classified as productive when the CDR3 lacked stop codons and remained in frame with V and J, and all other rearrangements were classified as non-productive. CDR3 was defined by IMGT convention, running from the second conserved V-encoded cysteine to the conserved J-encoded phenylalanine. Sequences without an unambiguous match to a single V gene segment were excluded from the earlier analysis of a few hundred of the donors. In an earlier analysis of almost 600 of the donors, a V segment was called functional when productive rearrangements were above 56.7%, and segregating when the standard deviation between donors exceeded 5%. A statistical classification framework was developed to diagnose cytomegalovirus status using the catalog of TCR beta chain sequences. V and J gene assignment, in a later analysis, came from comparing TCR nucleotide sequences with IMGT/GENE-DB human TR gene sequences. A later analysis assigned CDR3 sequences and most-parsimonious VDJ recombination scenarios with the TCRdist pipeline. In a later analysis, every TCR beta chain was defined by the combination of its CDR3 amino acid sequence and its V-gene family, and reads without a unique V-gene family were dropped. As a way to deal with suspected cross-contamination and a sequencing artifact, a later analysis dropped 450 to 700 nucleotide sequences that were highly shared and had low generation probability. In a later analysis, a clonal expansion index was calculated for each public chain from normalized within-repertoire ranks of inferred template counts. In a later analysis, generation probabilities were computed using a VDJ recombination model fitted to out-of-frame rearrangements, and the results were checked against IGoR. Hypergeometric tests were used in a later analysis to score TCR-TCR, TCR-HLA and TCR-CMV co-occurrence, with a repertoire-size bias correction applied to the TCR pairs. False discovery rates were estimated in a later analysis by permuting HLA or CMV assignments 20 times. In a later analysis, co-occurring TCRs were grouped using DBSCAN, with TCRdist sequence similarity added in when clustering inside HLA-allele-positive subsets. Co-occurrence clustering excluded repertoires with fewer than 30,000 or more than 120,000 public chains, plus five with anomalous nucleotide sharing. The immuneACCESS repertoire file appears here via TCRdb, limited to in-frame rearrangements. These files lack a portion of the clones; in checked studies, under half of the deficit traces to unresolved V genes, and the cause of the others is not known. The V and J calls and the clone size are those of that table, but D and trimming were determined from the DNA. This sample comprises more than 100,000 clones, around 85% of them detected only once. The ten largest clones take up around 2% of the sample.

The CDR3 contains 15 residues, cysteine and phenylalanine counted. The sequence is cut down to CDR3 DNA, 45 bases in frame from base 1. Taken from the germline V gene, the CDR1 and CDR2 loops are MGHDK and SYGVNS. The germline V and J ends show losses of 6 bases and 2 bases respectively, and no gene match explains 6 bases of the junction. What the work shows at the level of the full study, not this receptor alone: Three of the identified cytomegalovirus-associated TCR beta chains were confirmed in vitro to be specific for cytomegalovirus antigens. The only immune exposure information available for the cohort was CMV serostatus. About 17 rarely observed V segments, including chromosome 9 orphons, were excluded from the earlier analysis of about 500 of the donors because counts were too low. The study listed 164 TCR beta chains as associated with cytomegalovirus. Strong co-occurrence of HLA alleles, especially DR and DQ, made assigning TCR associations to individual alleles difficult. Cytomegalovirus status was reported to be diagnosed by the classifier with high specificity and sensitivity in both the original and validation cohorts. A later analysis reported that several top co-occurrence clusters appeared linked to parvovirus B19, influenza, CMV and Epstein-Barr virus. Sequencing depth was assumed to be roughly uniform across donors in the presence/absence analyses, though that assumption may not hold. Linkage disequilibrium might explain the correlated functional status among segregating V segments, but an unknown experimental factor could not be excluded. Only TCR beta chains were sequenced in this cohort, and the absence of alpha or paired-chain data limited detectable features. A further reported finding was that TCR beta sequences accurately predicted the HLA-A and HLA-B alleles for most subjects in the first cohort. A later genetic analysis reported fewer N-insertions in productive TCRs among donors in an Asian-associated ancestry cluster than the approximately 670-donor mean. A later analysis found that most CMV-associated TCR beta chains appeared HLA-restricted, with HLA associations seemingly driven largely by CMV exposure. A later analysis associated 17,000 or so TCR beta sequences with specific HLA alleles at a false discovery rate of 0.05. In a later analysis, the rate of TCR association differed among HLA loci, with DRB1 alleles having the most associated TCRs and HLA-C alleles having the fewest. The sequencing pipeline was judged likely to have produced a cluster of highly shared sequence variants as a technical artifact. Most TCR sequences were seen in very few donors, while some public TCRs were found in many individuals. In an earlier analysis of 587 of the donors, most TCR beta V segments appeared in productive rearrangements about 87% or about 30% of the time, broadly matching IMGT annotations. Compared with equally common non-associated chains, HLA-associated TCR beta chains in a later analysis were more clonally expanded and had lower generation probabilities. Because HLA typing was missing for some donors at each locus, association tests included only the typed subset. In a later genetic analysis, a missense DCLRE1C variant was associated with V-gene and J-gene trimming of TCR beta chains, and the association was replicated in an independent cohort. The 87-base-pair reads could not distinguish some IMGT-functional V segments, including TRBV6-2 and TRBV6-3, so those segments were excluded. It was suggested by the authors that the approach could potentially be generalized to other disease states and immunological phenotypes.

Of note for this clone: It has no known antigen specificity. Base-call qualities are not available, and no considerably larger clone is one nucleotide away.

Sequencing was carried out using PBMCs. This chain is built from TRBV25-1 and TRBJ1-5; 8 nucleotides in the junction match TRBD1. The source of this sequence is a man aged 25-45 years in good health and CMV-seronegative. The CDR3 protein sequence reads: CASRNRDRRNQPQHF. The nucleotides read TGTGCCAGCAGGAACCGGGACAGGCGCAATCAGCCCCAGCATTTT.